This TCR beta chain appears in the sequencing data of a study of Ad26.COV2.S vaccination and SARS-CoV-2 variants. Treatment denoted: around 19 received Ad26.COV2.S at low or high dose, single or two shots; about 5 received placebo; per-sample allocation not given. Day 63 after the first vaccine or placebo injection was the time point for sampling. Clones were sequenced by immunoSEQ multiplex PCR, and TCRdb holds only the in-frame ones, with some missing. The data hold some 520,000 clones, with around 90% observed a single time. This CDR3 region has 13 residues. V lost 5 bases, J lost 10 bases, and 7 bases stayed unmatched.

The sample in question was peripheral blood, obtained in a trial of Ad26.COV2.S vaccine versus placebo. The TCR was taken from a person between 18 and 65 years old who received the Ad26.COV2.S COVID-19 vaccine or a placebo. V and J are TRBV12-3 or TRBV12-4 and TRBJ1-4, with 7 nucleotides matching TRBD1. In DNA, the CDR3 is TGTGCCAGCAGTCCACAGGGGTCGGGAAAACTGTTTTTT. This encodes CASSPQGSGKLFF.